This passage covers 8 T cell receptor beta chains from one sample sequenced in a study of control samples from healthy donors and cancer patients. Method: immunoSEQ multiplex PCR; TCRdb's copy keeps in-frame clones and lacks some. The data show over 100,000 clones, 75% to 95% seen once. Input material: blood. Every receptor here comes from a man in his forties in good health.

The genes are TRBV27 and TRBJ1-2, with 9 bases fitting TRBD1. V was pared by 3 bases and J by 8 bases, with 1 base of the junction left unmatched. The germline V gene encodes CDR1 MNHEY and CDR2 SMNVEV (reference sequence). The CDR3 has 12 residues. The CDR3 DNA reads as TGTGCCAGCAGTTTTACAGGGGGCGGCTACACCTTC. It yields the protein CASSFTGGGYTF.

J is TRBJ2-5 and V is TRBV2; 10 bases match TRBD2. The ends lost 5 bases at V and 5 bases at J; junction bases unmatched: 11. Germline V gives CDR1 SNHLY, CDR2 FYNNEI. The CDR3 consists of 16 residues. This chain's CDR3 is CASSRASGGDWETQYF. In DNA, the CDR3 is TGTGCCAGCAGTCGGGCTAGCGGGGGTGATTGGGAGACCCAGTACTTC.

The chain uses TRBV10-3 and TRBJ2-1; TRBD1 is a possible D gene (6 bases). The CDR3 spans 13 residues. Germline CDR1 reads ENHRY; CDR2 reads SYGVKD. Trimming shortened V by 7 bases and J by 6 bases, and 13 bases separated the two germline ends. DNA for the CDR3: TGTGCCATCACACTACAGGGAAGCAATGAGCAGTTCTTC. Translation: CAITLQGSNEQFF.

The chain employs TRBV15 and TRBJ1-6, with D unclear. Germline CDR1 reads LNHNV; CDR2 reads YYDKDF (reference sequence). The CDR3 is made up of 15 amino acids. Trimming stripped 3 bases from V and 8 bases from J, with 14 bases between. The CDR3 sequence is CATSSFTDPDSPLHF. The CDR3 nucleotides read TGTGCCACCAGCAGCTTCACCGACCCAGATTCACCCCTCCACTTT.

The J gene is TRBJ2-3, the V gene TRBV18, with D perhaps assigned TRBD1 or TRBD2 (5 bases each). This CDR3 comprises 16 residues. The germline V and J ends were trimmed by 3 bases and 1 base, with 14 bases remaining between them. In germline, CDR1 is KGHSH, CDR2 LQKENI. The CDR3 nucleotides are TGTGCCAGCTCACCCCTCGGGGCCTGGGGCACAGATACGCAGTATTTT. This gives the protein CASSPLGAWGTDTQYF.

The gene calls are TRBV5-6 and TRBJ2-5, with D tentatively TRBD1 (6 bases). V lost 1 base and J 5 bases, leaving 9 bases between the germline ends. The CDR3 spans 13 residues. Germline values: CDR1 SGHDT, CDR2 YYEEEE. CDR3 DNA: TGTGCCAGCAGCTTGAGGGGGTGGGAGACCCAGTACTTC. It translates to CASSLRGWETQYF.

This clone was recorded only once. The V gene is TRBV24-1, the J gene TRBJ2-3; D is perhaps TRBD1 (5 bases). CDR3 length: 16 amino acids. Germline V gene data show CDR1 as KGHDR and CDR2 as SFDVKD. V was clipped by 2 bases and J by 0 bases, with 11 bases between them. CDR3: CATSDSKDTSTDTQYF. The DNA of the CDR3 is TGTGCCACCAGTGATTCAAAGGACACCAGCACAGATACGCAGTATTTT.

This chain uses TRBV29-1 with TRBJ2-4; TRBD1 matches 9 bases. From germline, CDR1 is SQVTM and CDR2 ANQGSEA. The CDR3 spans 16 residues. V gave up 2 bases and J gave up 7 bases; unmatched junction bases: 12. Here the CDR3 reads CSVEYAHRGLGNIQYF. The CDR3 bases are TGCAGCGTTGAATATGCTCACAGGGGGCTTGGGAACATTCAGTACTTC.